These 14 T cell receptor beta chains were sequenced from one sample in a study of regulatory T cells in long-lasting Graves disease. Documented time point: newly diagnosed GD, antithyroid drugs for less than 3 months. RNA extracted from PBMCs served as the sequencing template. Sequencing libraries for TCR beta were prepared with iRepertoire HTBI primers and Arm-PCR of CDR3 regions. TCRdb independently ran MiXCR on the multiplex PCR reads; one entry per CDR3 protein. This sample yields about 430,000 distinct CDR3 sequences, of which about 15% are seen a single time; around 7.6% belongs to the top ten. These data also featured in a second study, about T cells in Graves' hyperthyroidism and ophthalmopathy.

The input for sequencing was peripheral blood mononuclear cells (PBMCs), taken at new diagnosis, from a patient treated with antithyroid drugs. These receptor sequences come from a woman aged 40 to 50 with Graves disease.

The V gene is TRBV3-1, the J gene TRBJ2-1; TRBD2 agrees at 14 bases. Germline loops: CDR1 LGHDT, CDR2 YNNKEL (reference sequence). The CDR3 runs to 20 residues. Unmatched junction bases numbered 15, after V lost 2 bases and J lost 6 bases. The CDR3 DNA follows: TGTGCCAGCAGCCAACCCACCGCCGGGACTAGCGGGAGAATGAGCAATGAGCAGTTCTTC. Protein: CASSQPTAGTSGRMSNEQFF.

The rearrangement joins TRBV7-6 to TRBJ2-7, with D perhaps TRBD1 (6 bases). Germline loops: CDR1 SGHVS, CDR2 FNYEAQ. Trimming pared 0 bases from V and 4 bases from J, leaving 16 bases between. The CDR3 is made up of 16 amino acids. The CDR3 region is CASSLARGGDKYEQYF. The CDR3 nucleotides are TGTGCCAGCAGCTTAGCCCGGGGTGGGGACAAATACGAGCAGTACTTC.

As to this clonotype: One base away lies a much larger clone, so this may be a sequencing read error. The chain employs TRBV20-1 and TRBJ2-3; TRBD2 agrees at 9 bases. CDR3 size: 15 residues. Germline assignment: CDR1 DFQATT and CDR2 SNEGSKA (reference sequence). J gave up 6 bases and V 0 bases, and 7 bases lay outside the gene matches. In DNA form, the CDR3 reads TGCAGTGCTAGAGACAGGGGACTAGCATCCGATACGCAGTATTTT. Protein sequence: CSARDRGLASDTQYF.

This clonotype was detected many times. The CDR3 sequence: CASGLVLGDGRGNQPQHF. CDR3 nucleotide sequence: TGTGCTAGTGGTTTGGTACTAGGGGACGGCAGAGGCAATCAGCCCCAGCATTTT. The V gene is TRBV12-5, the J gene TRBJ1-5; weak D call: TRBD1 (5 bases). This CDR3 is 18 amino acids long. Trimming left V 0 bases short and J 2 bases short, with 17 bases between. Germline V gene sequence: CDR1 LGHNT, CDR2 FRNRAP. The variable domain in full, completed from reference TRBV12-5 and TRBJ1-5, reads DARVTQTPRHKVTEMGQEVTMRCQPILGHNTVFWYRQTMMQGLELLAYFRNRAPLDDSGMPKDRFSAEMPDATLATLKIQPSEPRDSAVYFCASGLVLGDGRGNQPQHFGDGTRLSIL.

This clonotype has just a few counts. V usage is TRBV6-1 and J usage is TRBJ2-7; 7 bases are shared with TRBD1. Germline CDR1 MNHNS, CDR2 SASEGT. Trimming took 6 bases from V and 2 from J; bases not matched to a gene: 4. This CDR3 has 13 amino acids. CDR3 DNA: TGTGCCAGCAGGCGACAGGGAGCCTACGAGCAGTACTTC. It translates to CASRRQGAYEQYF.

This clonotype was recorded at least ten times. The gene calls are TRBV5-1 and TRBJ2-1; weak D call: TRBD2 (5 bases). Trimming cost V 7 bases and J 4 bases, with 18 bases left between them. CDR1 is SGHRS and CDR2 is YFSETQ in the germline V gene. The CDR3 has 15 residues. CDR3 amino acids: CASSARELPYNEQFF. For the CDR3, the DNA is TGCGCCAGCTCTGCAAGGGAGTTACCTTACAATGAGCAGTTCTTC.

This clonotype was observed at least ten times. V is TRBV24-1 and J is TRBJ2-1; D unclear. Trimming removed 7 bases from V and 3 bases from J, with 0 bases in between. This CDR3 is 10 amino acids long. Germline CDR1 KGHDR, CDR2 SFDVKD. DNA of the CDR3: TGTGCCACCAGCTACAATGAGCAGTTCTTC. Protein product: CATSYNEQFF.

The chain has TRBV28 and TRBJ1-1; D gene unclear. The ends were cut back, 5 bases at V and 6 bases at J, with 13 bases in the middle. Germline CDR1 and CDR2: MDHEN and SYDVKM. CDR3 length equals 13 residues. The CDR3 sequence is CASSPDPGAEAFF. The CDR3 DNA is TGTGCCAGCAGTCCAGATCCTGGCGCTGAAGCTTTCTTT.

This clonotype was observed a few times. This rearrangement joins TRBV6-2 or TRBV6-3 to TRBJ2-1; 12 bases align to TRBD2. The germline gives CDR1 MNHEY, CDR2 SVGEGT. V dropped 7 bases and J dropped 7; count of bases not matched to a gene: 5. This CDR3 is 14 amino acids long. CDR3 sequence reads: CASMFLAGGNEQFF. The CDR3, as DNA: TGTGCCAGCATGTTTCTAGCGGGAGGGAATGAGCAGTTCTTC.

This clonotype came up many times. Just one base apart from a much larger clone, this may be a read error. The V and J genes are TRBV7-9 and TRBJ2-3, with D hard to call. With 2 bases removed from V and 4 bases from J, the gap between germline ends came to 4 bases. This CDR3 is built from 12 residues. Germline CDR1 SEHNR, CDR2 FQNEAQ (reference sequence). In DNA, the CDR3 is TGTGCCAGCAGCTTAATGGCAGATACGCAGTATTTT. Translation: CASSLMADTQYF.

This clonotype was observed at least ten times. The rearrangement links TRBV11-3 to TRBJ2-1, with D unresolved. The CDR3 sequence is 12 residues long. Germline CDR1 SGHNT, CDR2 YENEEA. The V gene lost 0 bases and the J gene lost 9 bases, with 6 bases spanning the gap. The CDR3 sequence: CASSLDWSEQFF. The CDR3, as DNA: TGTGCCAGCAGCTTAGATTGGAGTGAGCAGTTCTTC.

This clonotype was detected ten times or more. The chain employs TRBV20-1 and TRBJ1-2; 8 bases fit TRBD1. Germline CDR1 and CDR2: DFQATT and SNEGSKA (reference sequence). Losses at the gene ends were 1 base for V and 7 bases for J; bases not matched to a gene: 2. This CDR3 spans 12 amino acids. The CDR3 DNA sequence: TGCAGTGCTAGAGCAGGGGGCTTTGGCTACACCTTC. This sequence encodes CSARAGGFGYTF.

A few counts support this clonotype. The chain combines TRBV5-1 with TRBJ1-1; possible D gene TRBD1, 5 bases. This CDR3 comprises 14 residues. Germline V gives CDR1 SGHRS, CDR2 YFSETQ. With 2 bases removed from V and 4 bases from J, the gap between germline ends came to 12 bases. CDR3 sequence reads: CASSLRGTATEAFF. The DNA of the CDR3 is TGCGCCAGCAGCTTACGGGGGACCGCCACTGAAGCTTTCTTT.

V usage is TRBV27 and J usage is TRBJ1-6; 9 nucleotides align to TRBD1. The germline gives CDR1 MNHEY, CDR2 SMNVEV (reference sequence). The CDR3 is 16 amino acids. Trimming cost V 6 bases and J 9 bases; bases outside gene matches: 12. The CDR3 is CASSLITGQGRSPLHF. The CDR3 DNA is TGTGCCAGCAGCCTTATAACGGGACAGGGTCGTTCACCCCTCCACTTT.